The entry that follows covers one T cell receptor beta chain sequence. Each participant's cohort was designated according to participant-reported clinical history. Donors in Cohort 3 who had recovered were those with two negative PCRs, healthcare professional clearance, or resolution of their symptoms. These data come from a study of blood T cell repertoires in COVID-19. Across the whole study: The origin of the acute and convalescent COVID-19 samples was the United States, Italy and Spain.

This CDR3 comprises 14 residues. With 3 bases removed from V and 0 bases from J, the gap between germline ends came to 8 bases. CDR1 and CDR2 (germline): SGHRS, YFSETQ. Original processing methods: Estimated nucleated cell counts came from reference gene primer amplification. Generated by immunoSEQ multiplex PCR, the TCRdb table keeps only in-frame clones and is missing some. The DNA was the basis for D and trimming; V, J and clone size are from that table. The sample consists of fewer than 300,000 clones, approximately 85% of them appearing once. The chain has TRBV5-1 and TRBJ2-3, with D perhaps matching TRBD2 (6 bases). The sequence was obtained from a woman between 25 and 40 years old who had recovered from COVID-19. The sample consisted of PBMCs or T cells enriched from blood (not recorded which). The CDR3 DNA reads TGCGCCAGCAGCTCCGGACTAAGCACAGATACGCAGTATTTT. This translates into CASSSGLSTDTQYF.